The TCR beta chain under discussion was sequenced for a study of cytomegalovirus exposure and HLA in healthy donors. Germline V gene data show CDR1 as MDHEN and CDR2 as SYDVKM. This CDR3 contains 15 residues. The V segment lost 6 bases and the J segment 5 bases; nucleotides outside the gene matches: 8. The PCR made use of 60 Vbeta and 13 Jbeta primers. Only in-frame clones appear in the TCRdb table, and some are missing; sequencing was by immunoSEQ multiplex PCR. This sample has more than 90,000 clones; 60% to 80% occur once, and the top ten carry about 8.3%. Overall study findings and caveats: For most TCR beta V segments, an earlier analysis put the productive rate at about 87% or about 30% of the time. In a later analysis, TCR beta V- and J-gene trimming was associated with a missense DCLRE1C variant. Accurate predictions that matched the HLA-A and HLA-B alleles of most subjects were reportedly made from TCR beta sequences.

As concerns this clone: Its antigen remains unidentified.

Source material: PBMCs. V is TRBV28 and J is TRBJ2-5; TRBD1 aligns across 11 bases. This TCR came from a female donor in good health and CMV-seronegative. This CDR3 is CASRVDRGRRETQYF. CDR3 sequence (DNA): TGTGCCAGCAGGGTGGACAGGGGGCGAAGGGAGACCCAGTACTTC.